Listed below are T cell receptor beta chains from one sample, sequenced in a study of cytomegalovirus exposure and HLA in healthy donors. Measured with immunoSEQ multiplex PCR; TCRdb has only the in-frame clones, and not every one. The repertoire has 150,000 to 200,000 clones, roughly four fifths of them found once; the top ten carry more than 0.4%. Sequenced: PBMCs. Source of these receptors: a woman aged 45-65 years in good health and CMV-seronegative. The CDR3 runs from the conserved cysteine through the conserved F or W.

>TRBV6-1|TRBJ2-1
CASRGLYNEQFF
>TRBV5-3|TRBJ2-1
CARSGLAGLAYNEQFF
>TRBV2|TRBJ2-5
CASSKGLAVQTTETQYF
>TRBV4-2|TRBJ2-1
CASSQDRNNEQFF
>TRBV28|TRBJ1-5
CASSSHPGGNQPQHF
>TRBV6-4|TRBJ1-1
CASRPGTGSNTEAFF
>TRBV11-1|TRBJ2-5
CASSFPRGHLKETQYF
>TRBV6-5|NA
CASSRGDGYEQYF
>TRBV28|TRBJ2-7
CASSPRTGIPKGHEQYF
>TRBV11-2|TRBJ2-3
CASGQSTDTQYF
>TRBV12-5|TRBJ1-2
CASGSEGGGYTF